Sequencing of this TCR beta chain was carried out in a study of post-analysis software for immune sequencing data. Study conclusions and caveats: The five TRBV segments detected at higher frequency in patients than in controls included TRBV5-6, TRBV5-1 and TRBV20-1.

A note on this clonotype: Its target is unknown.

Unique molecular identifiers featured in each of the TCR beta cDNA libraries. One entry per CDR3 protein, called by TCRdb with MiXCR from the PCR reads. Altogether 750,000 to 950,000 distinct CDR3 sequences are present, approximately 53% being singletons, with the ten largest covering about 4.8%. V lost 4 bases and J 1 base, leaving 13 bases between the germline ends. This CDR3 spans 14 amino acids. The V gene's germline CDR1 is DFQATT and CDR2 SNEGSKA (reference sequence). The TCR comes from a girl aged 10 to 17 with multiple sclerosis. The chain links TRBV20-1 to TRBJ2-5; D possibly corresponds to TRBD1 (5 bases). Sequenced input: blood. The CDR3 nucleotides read TGCAGTGCTAAACGGTGGGGCAGCCAAGAGACCCAGTACTTC. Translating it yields CSAKRWGSQETQYF.